Below are 2 T cell receptor beta chains sequenced from a single sample in a study of cytomegalovirus exposure and HLA in healthy donors. The method was immunoSEQ multiplex PCR; TCRdb's version includes in-frame clones alone and lacks a portion of them. This sample has over 150,000 clones, with around 90% found just once. Input material: PBMCs. The receptors come from a woman aged 18-30 years in good health and CMV-seropositive.

The rearrangement uses TRBV29-1 and TRBJ2-2, with D perhaps matching TRBD1 (7 bases). This CDR3 comprises 13 residues. V lost 4 bases and J lost 5, with 11 bases in between. CDR1 and CDR2 (germline): SQVTM, ANQGSEA. CDR3 protein: CSVAPGGTGELFF. CDR3 in DNA: TGCAGCGTTGCCCCAGGGGGGACCGGGGAGCTGTTTTTT.

This clone was seen once. This chain uses TRBV7-9 with TRBJ1-5; 9 positions agree with TRBD1. The germline gives CDR1 SEHNR, CDR2 FQNEAQ (reference sequence). Trimming took 1 base from V and 7 from J; bases not matched to a gene: 8. This CDR3 spans 16 amino acids. The CDR3: CASSLGTGARGQPQHF. CDR3 DNA: TGTGCCAGCAGCTTAGGGACAGGGGCGCGGGGGCAGCCCCAGCATTTT.